The 9 T cell receptor beta chains in this list originate from one sample, sequenced in a study of immune evolution from preneoplasia to lung adenocarcinoma. Generated by immunoSEQ multiplex PCR, the TCRdb table keeps only in-frame clones and is missing some. The table lists 20,000 to 25,000 clones, about 71% of them singletons, with approximately 5.6% in the top ten. Sequencing input: FFPE invasive lung adenocarcinoma tissue. The receptors were sampled from a person between 55 and 69 years old with lung adenocarcinoma.

The chain employs TRBV7-2 and TRBJ1-5, with TRBD1 matching 9 bases. With V trimmed by 5 bases and J by 2 bases, 1 base remained unmatched. The CDR3 has 14 amino acids. From germline, CDR1 is SGHTA and CDR2 FQGNSA. CDR3 sequence reads: CASSRTGGNQPQHF. The DNA of the CDR3 is TGTGCCAGCAGCCGGACAGGGGGCAATCAGCCCCAGCATTTT. The complete variable domain, with remaining parts taken from reference TRBV7-2 and TRBJ1-5, reads GAGVSQSPSNKVTEKGKDVELRCDPISGHTALYWYRQSLGQGLEFLIYFQGNSAPDKSGLPSDRFSAERTGGSVSTLTIQRTQQEDSAVYLCASSRTGGNQPQHFGDGTRLSIL.

The V gene is TRBV9, the J gene TRBJ2-1, with TRBD2 as a possible D gene (6 bases). The V gene lost 2 bases and the J gene lost 7 bases, with 19 bases spanning the gap. Germline V CDR1 and CDR2: SGDLS, YYNGEE. The CDR3 runs to 16 residues. CDR3 sequence (DNA): TGTGCCAGCAGCGTCGGTTCGATAGCGGTTCGGAATGAGCAGTTCTTC. Its translation: CASSVGSIAVRNEQFF.

The J gene is TRBJ1-4, the V gene TRBV5-1, with no clear D. The ends were cut back, 2 bases at V and 0 bases at J, with 8 bases in the middle. This CDR3 contains 15 residues. Germline V gene data show CDR1 as SGHRS and CDR2 as YFSETQ. The CDR3 coding sequence is TGCGCCAGCAGCTTAAGCACCGCAACTAATGAAAAACTGTTTTTT. Protein sequence: CASSLSTATNEKLFF.

The chain has TRBV5-6 and TRBJ2-2; possibly TRBD2 for D (7 bases). The CDR3 runs 15 residues. CDR1 is SGHDT, CDR2 YYEEEE, per germline. Trimming left V 3 bases short and J 5 bases short, with 14 bases between. The CDR3 spells CASSSLGGGTGELFF. DNA for the CDR3: TGTGCCAGCAGCTCGCTAGGGGGGGGAACCGGGGAGCTGTTTTTT.

The genes are TRBV5-1 and TRBJ2-1; D not certain. The V gene's germline CDR1 is SGHRS and CDR2 YFSETQ. V was clipped by 0 bases and J by 6 bases, with 7 bases between them. This CDR3 spans 13 amino acids. CDR3 sequence (DNA): TGCGCCAGCAGCTTGGAAGGGTCCAATGAGCAGTTCTTC. This translates into CASSLEGSNEQFF.

This clone was seen just once. This chain links TRBV15 with TRBJ1-5; D is ambiguous. The CDR3 runs 13 residues. The ends were cut back, 0 bases at V and 6 bases at J, with 6 bases in the middle. Germline values: CDR1 LNHNV, CDR2 YYDKDF (reference sequence). CDR3 DNA: TGTGCCACCAGCAGAGATCTGGGTCAGCCCCAGCATTTT. This gives the protein CATSRDLGQPQHF.

This clone was observed a single time. The sample contains more than one DNA sequence encoding this CDR3. The rearrangement joins TRBV10-1 to TRBJ2-7, with D perhaps TRBD1 or TRBD2 (6 bases each). The V gene lost 5 bases and the J gene lost 7 bases, with 18 bases spanning the gap. The CDR3 sequence is 14 residues long. Germline CDR1 reads WNHNN; CDR2 reads SYGVQD (reference sequence). CDR3 nucleotides: TGCGCCAGCAGTAAGAACAGGGACTCGGGGGAGCAGTACTTC. Its translation is CASSKNRDSGEQYF.

The CDR3 here is CASSLFSTGRIGELFF. CDR3 bases: TGTGCCAGCAGCTTATTCAGTACAGGGAGGATCGGGGAGCTGTTTTTT. The gene calls are TRBV11-2 and TRBJ2-2, with D tentatively TRBD1 or TRBD2 (6 bases each). V was clipped by 2 bases and J by 7 bases, with 17 bases between them. Germline CDR1 reads SGHAT; CDR2 reads FQNNGV. This CDR3 is 16 amino acids long.

The chain's CDR3 is CASSEAGPTGELFF. CDR3 coding DNA: TGCGCCAGCAGTGAGGCAGGGCCCACCGGGGAGCTGTTTTTT. The V call is TRBV10-1, the J call TRBJ2-2, with D possibly TRBD1 on 5 matching bases. Germline V gives CDR1 WNHNN, CDR2 SYGVQD (reference sequence). Trimming removed 2 bases at V and 4 bases at J, with 8 bases between. The CDR3 extends over 14 amino acids.